A selection of T cell receptor beta chains follows, all from one sample in a study of Ad26.COV2.S vaccination and SARS-CoV-2 variants. The method was immunoSEQ multiplex PCR; TCRdb's version includes in-frame clones alone and lacks a portion of them. The data show 240,000 or so clones, 88% seen once. Sequencing used peripheral blood, obtained in a trial of Ad26.COV2.S vaccine versus placebo. These receptors originate from a person aged 18-65 years who received the Ad26.COV2.S COVID-19 vaccine or a placebo. Each CDR3 is given with its conserved first and last residue. A D gene is named only where the DNA matches it firmly. Clone size appears in some rows only: once, few, many, or a class for an expanded clone.

d_call j_call v_call cdr3_length clone_size cdr3_aa cdr3_nt
. TRBJ1-1 TRBV7-9 15 . CASSPWRATNTEAFF TGTGCCAGCAGCCCCTGGAGGGCTACGAACACTGAAGCTTTCTTT
. TRBJ1-2 TRBV5-8 12 . CASSPPPLGAAF TGTGCCAGCAGCCCACCTCCTCTGGGGGCGGCCTTC
. TRBJ2-7 TRBV3-1/TRBV3-2 13 . CASSLGSAYEQYF TGTGCCAGCAGCTTGGGGTCAGCCTACGAGCAGTACTTC
TRBD1 TRBJ1-2 TRBV5-4 13 . CASSLDRTYGYTF TGTGCCAGCAGCCTGGACAGGACCTATGGCTACACCTTC
. TRBJ2-3 TRBV7-9 15 . CASNLLGKSTDTQYF TGTGCCAGCAATCTATTGGGGAAAAGCACAGATACGCAGTATTTT
. TRBJ2-3 TRBV5-1 15 . CASSVFGGAADTQYF TGCGCCAGCTCCGTCTTTGGGGGGGCCGCAGATACGCAGTATTTT
TRBD1 TRBJ1-2 TRBV2 16 few CASSDGFSTGSYGYTF TGTGCCAGCAGTGACGGGTTTTCGACAGGGAGTTATGGCTACACCTTC
. TRBJ1-5 TRBV7-2 15 . CASSSSVGSNQPQHF TGTGCCAGCAGCTCTTCGGTCGGGAGCAATCAGCCCCAGCATTTT
TRBD1 TRBJ2-3 TRBV18 13 once CASSLTGTDTQYF TGTGCCAGCTCACTGACAGGGACAGATACGCAGTATTTT
TRBD1 TRBJ1-1 TRBV6-5 12 few CASSSTGDEAFF TGTGCCAGCAGCTCGACAGGGGACGAAGCTTTCTTT
TRBD1 TRBJ1-5 TRBV6-5 15 . CASSRTGTSNQPQHF TGTGCCAGCAGTAGGACAGGGACTAGCAATCAGCCCCAGCATTTT
. TRBJ2-1 TRBV4-2 17 . CASSQDYSSLIYNEQFF TGTGCCAGCAGCCAAGATTACAGCTCACTCATCTACAATGAGCAGTTCTTC
. TRBJ1-3 TRBV16 15 few CASSHLDSSGNTIYF TGTGCCAGCAGCCACCTCGACAGCTCTGGAAACACCATATATTTT
. TRBJ1-1 TRBV28 13 . CASSLSANTEAFF TGTGCCAGCAGTTTATCAGCGAACACTGAAGCTTTCTTT
TRBD1 TRBJ2-2 TRBV2 14 . CASRGTGVDGELFF TGTGCCAGCAGGGGGACAGGGGTGGACGGGGAGCTGTTTTTT
. TRBJ2-6 TRBV14 17 . CASASRLLASGANVLTF TGTGCCAGCGCGTCGAGATTGTTGGCCTCTGGGGCCAACGTCCTGACTTTC
TRBD1 TRBJ1-2 TRBV25-1 17 . CASSGSPGTGRSYGYTF TGTGCCAGCAGTGGGAGCCCCGGGACAGGTCGCAGTTATGGCTACACCTTC
. TRBJ2-7 TRBV6-5 15 . CASTPGGGGTYEQYF TGTGCCAGCACACCAGGAGGGGGGGGAACCTACGAGCAGTACTTC
. TRBJ1-2 TRBV18 13 . CASSPMADYGYTF TGTGCCAGCTCACCAATGGCGGACTATGGCTACACCTTC
TRBD1 TRBJ2-7 TRBV7-9 16 . CASSSIQGFTSYEQYF TGTGCCAGCAGCTCGATACAGGGGTTTACTTCCTACGAGCAGTACTTC
. TRBJ1-5 TRBV28 13 . CASRPDRPQPQHF TGTGCCAGCAGGCCGGACAGACCTCAGCCCCAGCATTTT
TRBD1 TRBJ2-5 TRBV2 14 . CASSLGTGGETQYF TGTGCCAGCAGCCTTGGGACAGGGGGTGAGACCCAGTACTTC
. TRBJ1-2 TRBV19 12 few CASKQGNYGYTF TGTGCCAGTAAACAGGGAAACTATGGCTACACCTTC
TRBD2 TRBJ2-2 TRBV28 16 medium-sized CASSNLAAPRDGELFF TGTGCCAGCAGTAATCTAGCGGCCCCGAGGGACGGGGAGCTGTTTTTT
. TRBJ1-1 TRBV7-8 12 . CASSLMNTEAFF TGTGCCAGCAGCCTTATGAACACTGAAGCTTTCTTT
. TRBJ2-3 TRBV10-2 11 . CASSGGDTQYF TGCGCCAGCTCGGGTGGAGATACGCAGTATTTT
. TRBJ2-3 TRBV25-1 15 . CASSKIQGFTDTQYF TGTGCCAGCAGTAAGATACAGGGATTCACAGATACGCAGTATTTT
. TRBJ2-3 TRBV12-5 14 few CASAWGVSTDTQYF TGTGCTAGTGCTTGGGGGGTTAGCACAGATACGCAGTATTTT
. TRBJ2-5 TRBV5-1 13 . CASSPTPQETQYF TGCGCCAGCAGCCCGACACCGCAAGAGACCCAGTACTTC
. TRBJ2-1 TRBV5-1 17 . CASSLDQRQWSYNEQFF TGCGCCAGCAGCTTGGATCAGAGACAATGGTCCTACAATGAGCAGTTCTTC
. TRBJ1-1 TRBV9 14 . CASSVETFGERAFF TGTGCCAGCAGCGTAGAAACCTTCGGGGAAAGGGCTTTCTTT
TRBD2 TRBJ2-7 TRBV28 17 few CASSSTSTSVESYEQYF TGTGCCAGCAGTTCCACCTCGACTAGCGTTGAGTCCTACGAGCAGTACTTC
. TRBJ2-1 TRBV4-1 14 . CASSQEGLGREQFF TGCGCCAGCAGCCAAGAGGGATTGGGTCGGGAGCAGTTCTTC
TRBD2 TRBJ2-7 TRBV7-6 16 few CASSSLRLAGAYEQYF TGTGCCAGCAGCTCCCTACGACTAGCGGGAGCGTACGAGCAGTACTTC
. TRBJ2-4 TRBV7-2 13 . CASSLRGYDIQYF TGTGCCAGCAGCTTACGGGGGTACGACATTCAGTACTTC
TRBD1 TRBJ1-2 TRBV19 14 . CASNEDRGLEGYTF TGTGCCAGTAACGAAGACAGGGGGCTCGAGGGCTACACCTTC
. TRBJ2-1 TRBV6-5 11 . CASSSGTRQFF TGTGCCAGCAGTTCGGGGACAAGGCAGTTCTTC
. TRBJ2-4 TRBV24-1 18 . CATSALAGSRQAKNIQYF TGTGCCACCAGTGCCCTGGCCGGGTCCCGTCAAGCCAAAAACATTCAGTACTTC
. TRBJ1-1 TRBV7-6 15 . CASSPQAGSWTEAFF TGTGCCAGCAGCCCCCAGGCAGGGTCATGGACTGAAGCTTTCTTT
. TRBJ2-7 TRBV27 14 . CASSGSGQPYEQYF TGTGCCAGCAGTGGTTCTGGACAGCCTTACGAGCAGTACTTC
. TRBJ1-2 TRBV5-4 14 . CASSLDREGYGYTF TGTGCCAGCAGCTTGGACAGGGAGGGCTATGGCTACACCTTC
TRBD2 TRBJ2-1 TRBV4-2 17 . CASSQVPLAGEYNEQFF TGTGCCAGCAGCCAAGTCCCACTAGCGGGAGAGTACAATGAGCAGTTCTTC
TRBD1 TRBJ1-2 TRBV19 16 . CASSIVPMGQNYGYTF TGTGCCAGTAGTATAGTTCCCATGGGACAGAACTATGGCTACACCTTC
TRBD2 TRBJ2-2 TRBV6-5 15 . CASRALAGGTGELFF TGTGCCAGCAGGGCGCTAGCGGGGGGGACCGGGGAGCTGTTTTTT
. TRBJ1-4 TRBV15 14 once CATSRDQGSEKLFF TGTGCCACCAGCAGAGATCAGGGGTCAGAAAAACTGTTTTTT
. TRBJ2-2 TRBV4-1 13 . CASSQVATGELFF TGCGCCAGCAGCCAAGTCGCAACCGGGGAGCTGTTTTTT
TRBD1 TRBJ1-1 TRBV19 14 . CASSPTGGYTEAFF TGTGCCAGTAGCCCGACAGGGGGCTACACTGAAGCTTTCTTT
TRBD2 TRBJ2-7 TRBV28 19 few CASRMAGTSGSTAAYEQYF TGTGCCAGCAGGATGGCCGGGACTAGCGGGAGTACAGCGGCCTACGAGCAGTACTTC
TRBD1 TRBJ1-4 TRBV18 15 . CASSRTGVTNEKLFF TGTGCCAGCTCTCGCACAGGGGTGACTAATGAAAAACTGTTTTTT
. TRBJ2-1 TRBV5-1 16 . CASSLSGGLTYNEQFF TGCGCCAGCAGCTTGAGTGGGGGCCTCACCTACAATGAGCAGTTCTTC
. TRBJ1-2 TRBV6-2/TRBV6-3 16 . CASSYLPGSPGDGYTF TGTGCCAGCAGTTACCTACCAGGATCCCCAGGCGATGGCTACACCTTC
. TRBJ1-4 TRBV6-2/TRBV6-3 15 . CASSLDRSFNEKLFF TGTGCCAGCAGTCTCGACAGGTCGTTTAATGAAAAACTGTTTTTT
. TRBJ2-1 TRBV19 15 . CASTPRGTGYNEQFF TGTGCCAGTACCCCTCGCGGGACCGGCTACAATGAGCAGTTCTTC
. TRBJ1-6 TRBV5-4 16 . CASSSKSGTYRSPLHF TGTGCCAGCAGCTCTAAATCCGGGACATACCGTTCACCCCTCCACTTT
. TRBJ2-7 TRBV19 15 . CASSISDSVSYEQYF TGTGCCAGTAGTATCTCGGACAGTGTCTCCTACGAGCAGTACTTC
TRBD2 TRBJ2-2 TRBV5-1 15 many CASSLGARGAGELFF TGCGCCAGCAGCTTGGGGGCGCGGGGGGCCGGGGAGCTGTTTTTT
. TRBJ2-1 TRBV7-9 12 once CASSPDVNEQFF TGTGCCAGCAGCCCCGACGTAAATGAGCAGTTCTTC
TRBD1 TRBJ1-6 TRBV13 16 . CASSLGRGQGHSPLHF TGTGCCAGCAGCTTAGGCCGGGGACAGGGTCATTCACCCCTCCACTTT
. TRBJ1-2 TRBV5-1 17 . CASSLSLQGVNNYGYTF TGCGCCAGCAGCTTGAGTCTTCAGGGCGTGAATAACTATGGCTACACCTTC